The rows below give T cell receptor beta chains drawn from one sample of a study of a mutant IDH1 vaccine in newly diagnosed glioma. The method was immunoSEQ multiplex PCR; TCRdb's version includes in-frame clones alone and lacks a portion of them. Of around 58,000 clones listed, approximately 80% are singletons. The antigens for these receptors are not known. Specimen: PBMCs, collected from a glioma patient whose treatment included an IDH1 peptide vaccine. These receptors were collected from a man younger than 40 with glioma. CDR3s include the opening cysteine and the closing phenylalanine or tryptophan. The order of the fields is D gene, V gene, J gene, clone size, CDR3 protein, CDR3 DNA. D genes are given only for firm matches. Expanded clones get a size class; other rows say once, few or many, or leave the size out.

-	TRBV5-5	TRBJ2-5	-	CASSFNGETQYF	TGTGCCAGCAGCTTTAACGGAGAGACCCAGTACTTC
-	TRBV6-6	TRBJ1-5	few	CASSSSDGVGNQPQHF	TGTGCCAGCAGTTCCTCTGACGGGGTTGGCAATCAGCCCCAGCATTTT
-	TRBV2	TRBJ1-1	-	CASRPLNTEAFF	TGTGCCAGCAGGCCGCTTAACACTGAAGCTTTCTTT
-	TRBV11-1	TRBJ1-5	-	CASSPGSGSANQPQHF	TGTGCCAGCAGTCCAGGGTCTGGCAGTGCCAATCAGCCCCAGCATTTT
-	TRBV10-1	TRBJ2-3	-	CASSPSVGTDTQYF	TGCGCCAGCAGCCCATCGGTGGGCACAGATACGCAGTATTTT
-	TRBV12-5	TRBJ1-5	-	CASGPGDQPQHF	TGTGCTAGTGGACCCGGAGATCAGCCCCAGCATTTT
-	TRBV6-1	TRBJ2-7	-	CASRSGATYEQYF	TGTGCCAGCAGGTCGGGCGCGACCTACGAGCAGTACTTC
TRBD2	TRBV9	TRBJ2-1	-	CASRGGDFPTTLYNEQFF	TGTGCCAGCAGGGGAGGGGACTTCCCGACTACTCTATACAATGAGCAGTTCTTC
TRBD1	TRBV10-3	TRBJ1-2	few	CAISPGQRYGYTF	TGTGCCATCAGTCCGGGACAGCGCTATGGCTACACCTTC
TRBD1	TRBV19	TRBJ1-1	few	CASSLDRSRAEAFF	TGTGCCAGTAGCTTGGACAGGTCGAGAGCTGAAGCTTTCTTT
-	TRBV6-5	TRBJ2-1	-	CASSGSGERFF	TGTGCCAGCAGTGGGTCGGGTGAGCGGTTCTTC
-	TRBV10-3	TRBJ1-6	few	CAISSLMDSPLHF	TGTGCCATCAGTAGCCTTATGGATTCACCCCTCCACTTT
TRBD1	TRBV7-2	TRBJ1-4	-	CASSPRQGQWEKLFF	TGTGCCAGCAGCCCGAGACAGGGTCAATGGGAAAAACTGTTTTTT
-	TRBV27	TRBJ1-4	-	CASSLLGSTREKLFF	TGTGCCAGCAGTTTATTGGGGAGCACTAGGGAAAAACTGTTTTTT
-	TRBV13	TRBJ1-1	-	CASSLRDTEAFF	TGTGCCAGCAGCTTACGGGACACTGAAGCTTTCTTT
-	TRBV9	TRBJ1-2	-	CASSVGTNYGYTF	TGTGCCAGCAGCGTAGGGACTAACTATGGCTACACCTTC
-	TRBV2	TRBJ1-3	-	CASSTGTSPRW	TGTGCCAGCAGCACAGGGACTTCCCCAAGGTGG
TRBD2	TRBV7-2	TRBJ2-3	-	CASRLPRSSGGFSTDTQYF	TGTGCCAGCCGCCTTCCCAGGTCTAGCGGGGGCTTTAGCACAGATACGCAGTATTTT
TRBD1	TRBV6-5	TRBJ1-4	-	CASRPTDRAREKLFF	TGTGCCAGCAGACCTACGGACAGGGCACGAGAAAAACTGTTTTTT
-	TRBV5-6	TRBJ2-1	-	CASSLGPSNEQFF	TGTGCCAGCAGCTTGGGCCCCTCCAATGAGCAGTTCTTC
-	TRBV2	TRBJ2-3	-	CASSFKGGSAADTQYF	TGTGCCAGCAGTTTTAAAGGGGGGAGCGCCGCAGATACGCAGTATTTT
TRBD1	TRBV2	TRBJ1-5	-	CASSENRGLGQPQHF	TGTGCCAGCAGTGAAAACAGGGGGCTGGGGCAGCCCCAGCATTTT
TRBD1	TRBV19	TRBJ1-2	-	CATRGRDRAPGNYGYTF	TGTGCCACCAGGGGACGGGACAGGGCGCCCGGGAACTATGGCTACACCTTC
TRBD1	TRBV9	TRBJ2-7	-	CASSEDPRDRAHEQYF	TGTGCCAGCAGCGAGGATCCCCGGGACAGGGCCCACGAGCAGTACTTC
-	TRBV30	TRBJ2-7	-	CAWSAHFGEQYF	TGTGCCTGGAGTGCCCACTTTGGAGAGCAGTACTTC
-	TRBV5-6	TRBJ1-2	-	CASSLSQGYGYGYTF	TGTGCCAGCAGCTTATCTCAGGGGTACGGCTATGGCTACACCTTC
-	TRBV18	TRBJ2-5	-	CASSSMETQYF	TGTGCCAGCTCTTCTATGGAGACCCAGTACTTC